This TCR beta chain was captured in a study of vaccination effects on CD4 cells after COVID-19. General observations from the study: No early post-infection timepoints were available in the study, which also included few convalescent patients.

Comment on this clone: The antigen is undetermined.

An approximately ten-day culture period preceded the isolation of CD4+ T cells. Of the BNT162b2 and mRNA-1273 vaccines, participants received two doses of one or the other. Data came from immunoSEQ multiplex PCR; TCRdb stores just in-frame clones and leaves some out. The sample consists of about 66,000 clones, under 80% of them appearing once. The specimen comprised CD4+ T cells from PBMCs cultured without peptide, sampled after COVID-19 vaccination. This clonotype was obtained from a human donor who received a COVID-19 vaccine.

The CDR3 sequence is CASSEWGVGNEQFF. The CDR3 nucleotides are TGTGCCAGCAGTGAATGGGGCGTGGGCAATGAGCAGTTCTTC. V and J are TRBV2 and TRBJ2-1; D may be TRBD1 (5 bases). Germline V gene lookup returns CDR1 SNHLY and CDR2 FYNNEI. V lost 2 bases and J lost 6, with 11 bases in between. The CDR3 runs 14 residues.